These T cell receptor beta chains were read from a single sample in a study of cytomegalovirus exposure and HLA in healthy donors. This table comes from immunoSEQ multiplex PCR, and its TCRdb copy is limited to in-frame clones, with some not included. The sample has 150,000 to 200,000 clones, about 80% seen once. Sample: PBMCs. Receptors originate from a man in his forties in good health and CMV-seropositive. Each CDR3 is given with its conserved first and last residue. D genes are given only for firm matches. Clone size is given for some rows only: seen once, a few or many times, or a class if the clone is expanded.

size,D,V,J,CDR3,DNA
.,TRBD2,TRBV7-8,TRBJ2-1,CASSSGGSGSRDEQFF,TGTGCCAGCAGCTCCGGGGGTAGCGGGTCCCGGGATGAGCAGTTCTTC
.,.,TRBV5-1,TRBJ2-1,CASSLIPGSNEQFF,TGCGCCAGCAGCTTGATACCGGGAAGCAATGAGCAGTTCTTC
few,TRBD1,TRBV6-6,TRBJ2-1,CASSSRDRGLNEQFF,TGTGCCAGCAGTTCTCGGGACAGGGGGCTTAATGAGCAGTTCTTC
.,TRBD1,TRBV11-2,TRBJ2-5,CASSLRTGGFEETQYF,TGTGCCAGCAGCCTAAGAACAGGGGGCTTTGAGGAGACCCAGTACTTC
.,TRBD2,TRBV7-2,TRBJ2-5,CASSFLAGGGWETQYF,TGTGCCAGCAGCTTCTTGGCGGGAGGCGGTTGGGAGACCCAGTACTTC
.,TRBD2,TRBV5-1,TRBJ2-2,CATPWLAGDGGELFF,TGCGCCACCCCGTGGTTAGCGGGAGACGGCGGGGAGCTGTTTTTT
.,TRBD2,TRBV5-6,TRBJ2-3,CASSHPGTSGTDTQYF,TGTGCCAGCAGCCACCCCGGGACTAGCGGTACAGATACGCAGTATTTT
.,.,TRBV4-2,TRBJ2-1,CASSQGTGTPNNEQFF,TGTGCCAGCAGCCAAGGGACCGGGACTCCGAACAATGAGCAGTTCTTC
few,TRBD1,TRBV9,TRBJ2-1,CASSVGDSSYNEQFF,TGTGCCAGCAGCGTAGGGGACAGCTCCTACAATGAGCAGTTCTTC
.,.,TRBV19,TRBJ1-5,CASSIDSGVVSNQPQHF,TGTGCCAGTAGTATAGATTCAGGGGTAGTTAGCAATCAGCCCCAGCATTTT
few,TRBD2,TRBV28,TRBJ2-7,CASSSPLGTSGSSHF,TGTGCCAGCAGTTCCCCTCTGGGGACTAGCGGGAGCTCCCACTTC
.,TRBD1,TRBV28,TRBJ1-1,CASSLAGTVNTEAFF,TGTGCCAGCAGTTTAGCGGGGACAGTGAACACTGAAGCTTTCTTT
.,TRBD2,TRBV7-8,TRBJ2-5,CASRQSGRATETQYF,TGTGCCAGCAGACAGAGCGGGAGGGCTACAGAGACCCAGTACTTC
.,TRBD2,TRBV12-5,TRBJ2-1,CASASAGGSPSSYNEQFF,TGTGCTAGTGCTTCCGCCGGGGGGTCCCCTAGCTCCTACAATGAGCAGTTCTTC
.,TRBD2,TRBV18,TRBJ2-6,CASSPPPSGRTGANVLTF,TGTGCCAGCTCACCACCCCCTAGCGGGAGAACTGGGGCCAACGTCCTGACTTTC
.,.,TRBV6-1,TRBJ1-5,CASSEALGYSNQPQHF,TGTGCCAGCAGTGAAGCGTTGGGCTATAGCAATCAGCCCCAGCATTTT
.,TRBD2,TRBV5-4,TRBJ2-1,CASSLVATSGNEQFF,TGTGCCAGCAGCTTAGTGGCGACTAGCGGAAATGAGCAGTTCTTC
.,.,TRBV28,TRBJ1-2,CASSFLGTDYSRGGYTF,TGTGCCAGCAGTTTTTTAGGGACGGACTACTCCCGCGGTGGCTACACCTTC
.,.,TRBV28,TRBJ1-5,CASSPWGGSNQPQHF,TGTGCCAGCAGTCCTTGGGGGGGAAGCAATCAGCCCCAGCATTTT
few,TRBD2,TRBV30,TRBJ2-3,CASTSGSPDTQYF,TGTGCCTCGACTAGCGGGAGTCCAGATACGCAGTATTTT
.,TRBD2,TRBV7-9,TRBJ2-7,CASSPGGSYEQYF,TGTGCCAGCAGCCCGGGAGGGTCCTACGAGCAGTACTTC
.,.,TRBV5-1,TRBJ2-4,CASSLTVAKNIQYF,TGCGCCAGCAGCTTGACGGTAGCCAAAAACATTCAGTACTTC
.,.,TRBV9,TRBJ2-1,CASSVEAGSYNEQFF,TGTGCCAGCAGCGTAGAAGCGGGCTCCTACAATGAGCAGTTCTTC
once,.,TRBV27,TRBJ2-2,CASSLWLTGGELFF,TGTGCCAGCAGTTTATGGTTAACGGGCGGGGAGCTGTTTTTT
once,.,TRBV6-1,TRBJ1-1,CASTTDRKMNTEAFF,TGTGCCAGCACCACCGACAGGAAAATGAACACTGAAGCTTTCTTT
.,.,TRBV6-6,TRBJ2-7,CASSRAGGHEQYF,TGTGCCAGCAGCCGGGCAGGGGGGCACGAGCAGTACTTC
once,.,TRBV5-8,TRBJ1-5,CASSPGGRGSQPQHF,TGTGCCAGCAGCCCCGGGGGGAGGGGGAGTCAGCCCCAGCATTTT
.,TRBD2,TRBV7-2,TRBJ2-2,CASSLAGGNTGELFF,TGTGCCAGCTCGCTAGCGGGAGGGAACACCGGGGAGCTGTTTTTT
medium-sized,.,TRBV7-6,TRBJ2-1,CASSTRGSHNEQFF,TGTGCCAGCAGCACCCGGGGAAGCCACAATGAGCAGTTCTTC
.,TRBD1,TRBV29-1,TRBJ2-2,CSVRRDSNTGELFF,TGCAGCGTTCGCCGGGACAGCAACACCGGGGAGCTGTTTTTT
.,.,TRBV6-5,TRBJ2-7,CAVTPSGSYEQYF,TGTGCCGTGACTCCATCCGGGAGCTACGAGCAGTACTTC
.,.,TRBV5-1,TRBJ2-7,CASSYGSASNEQYF,TGCGCCAGCAGCTATGGCAGCGCCTCCAACGAGCAGTACTTC
.,.,TRBV7-9,TRBJ2-7,CASSLAGGGEQYF,TGTGCCAGCAGCTTAGCGGGAGGGGGCGAGCAGTACTTC
.,TRBD2,TRBV6-1,TRBJ2-5,CASSEEAGGQETQYF,TGTGCCAGCAGTGAAGAGGCGGGGGGACAAGAGACCCAGTACTTC
.,.,TRBV28,TRBJ2-2,CASALPAGRSTGELFF,TGTGCCAGCGCTCTCCCGGCGGGGAGGTCCACCGGGGAGCTGTTTTTT
.,.,TRBV11-3,TRBJ1-1,CASSRRGRSTEAFF,TGTGCCAGCAGCCGGAGGGGTAGGAGCACTGAAGCTTTCTTT
few,TRBD1,TRBV5-4,TRBJ1-1,CASSSAGTGGNTEAFF,TGTGCCAGCAGCTCTGCCGGGACAGGGGGGAACACTGAAGCTTTCTTT
.,.,TRBV2,TRBJ2-7,CASSGGVDYEQYF,TGTGCCAGCAGTGGCGGGGTTGACTACGAGCAGTACTTC
.,.,TRBV2,TRBJ2-7,CASIAGGRANEQYF,TGTGCCAGCATCGCCGGGGGACGGGCCAACGAGCAGTACTTC
.,.,TRBV7-8,TRBJ1-5,CASSAREQGSNQPQHF,TGTGCCAGCAGCGCACGAGAACAGGGTAGCAATCAGCCCCAGCATTTT
.,TRBD1,TRBV19,TRBJ2-3,CASRDRAEWDTQYF,TGTGCCAGTAGGGACAGGGCCGAATGGGATACGCAGTATTTT
.,.,TRBV13,TRBJ2-5,CASSASNQETQYF,TGTGCCAGCAGCGCTAGCAACCAAGAGACCCAGTACTTC
.,.,TRBV5-4,TRBJ2-1,CASSLGTGEYNEQFF,TGTGCCAGCAGCTTGGGTACTGGGGAGTACAATGAGCAGTTCTTC
.,TRBD1,TRBV29-1,TRBJ2-7,CSVEELEGQEPYEQYF,TGCAGCGTTGAGGAGCTAGAGGGACAGGAGCCCTACGAGCAGTACTTC
.,TRBD1,TRBV5-1,TRBJ1-3,CASSLGQGGNTIYF,TGCGCCAGCAGCTTGGGACAGGGGGGAAACACCATATATTTT
once,TRBD1,TRBV18,TRBJ1-2,CASSPDRTYGYTF,TGTGCCAGCTCACCGGACAGGACCTATGGCTACACCTTC
.,.,TRBV7-6,TRBJ2-1,CASSPYPGGNYNEQFF,TGTGCCAGCAGCCCTTACCCTGGTGGCAACTACAATGAGCAGTTCTTC
.,.,TRBV11-2,TRBJ1-5,CASSPADSYQPQHF,TGTGCCAGCAGCCCGGCCGACAGTTATCAGCCCCAGCATTTT
.,TRBD1,TRBV19,TRBJ1-5,CASSMWDRGRGGNQPQHF,TGTGCCAGTAGTATGTGGGACAGGGGGCGCGGAGGCAATCAGCCCCAGCATTTT
.,TRBD1,TRBV5-1,TRBJ2-5,CASSREQGRRETQYF,TGCGCCAGCAGCAGGGAACAGGGGCGCAGGGAGACCCAGTACTTC
.,TRBD1,TRBV6-1,TRBJ2-7,CASSSQGEISYEQYF,TGTGCCAGCAGTTCACAGGGGGAAATCTCCTACGAGCAGTACTTC
.,.,TRBV11-2,TRBJ2-7,CASSLDRPGIFPYEQYF,TGTGCCAGCAGCTTAGATCGCCCGGGTATCTTCCCCTACGAGCAGTACTTC
.,.,TRBV7-2,TRBJ1-2,CASSFGLGAYSF,.
.,.,TRBV9,TRBJ2-2,CASSVVDTRSGELFF,TGTGCCAGCAGCGTAGTGGACACTCGTTCGGGGGAGCTGTTTTTT
.,.,TRBV11-1,TRBJ2-4,CASSLDRDGTKNSQYF,TGTGCCAGCAGCTTAGACAGGGACGGAACCAAAAACAGTCAGTACTTC
.,TRBD1,TRBV28,TRBJ1-1,CASTIPGTGMNTEAFF,TGTGCCAGCACCATCCCCGGGACAGGGATGAACACTGAAGCTTTCTTT
.,TRBD1,TRBV7-6,TRBJ2-5,CASSVGQIQETQYF,TGTGCCAGCAGCGTGGGACAGATTCAAGAGACCCAGTACTTC
once,TRBD1,TRBV27,TRBJ1-3,CASRPGTGRSGNTIYF,TGTGCCAGCAGGCCCGGGACAGGACGCTCTGGAAACACCATATATTTT
.,.,TRBV5-6,TRBJ2-1,CASSLPTLELFF,TGTGCCAGCAGCTTGCCGACTTTGGAGCTGTTCTTC
.,TRBD1,TRBV5-4,TRBJ1-1,CASSLGTGLNTEAFF,TGTGCCAGCAGCTTGGGGACAGGCTTGAACACTGAAGCTTTCTTT